A single sample is the source of the 14 T cell receptor beta chains below, sequenced in a study of CD8 T cells in Susac syndrome. Random hexamers were used to reverse transcribe the RNA input (about 0.5 to 1 ug). MiXCR, applied by TCRdb to the immunoSEQ multiplex PCR reads, yields one record per CDR3 protein. The sample lists about 290,000 distinct CDR3 sequences; approximately 85% were seen once. The sequenced sample was CD8+ T cells from PBMCs. These receptors were taken from a human donor with multiple sclerosis.

V gene TRBV6-2 or TRBV6-3 combines with J gene TRBJ2-3; 7 bases align to TRBD1. The CDR3 contains 14 residues. Germline CDR1 and CDR2: MNHEY and SVGEGT. J was trimmed by 4 bases and V by 5 bases; bases with no gene match: 6. In DNA, the CDR3 is TGTGCCAGCAGTCTTCTTCAGGGGGCAGATACGCAGTATTTT. This codes for CASSLLQGADTQYF.

V and J are TRBV2 and TRBJ2-7; 7 bases are shared with TRBD1. The CDR3 is made up of 13 amino acids. Germline V gene data show CDR1 as SNHLY and CDR2 as FYNNEI. J lost 5 bases, V lost 6 bases, and 7 bases had no gene match. CDR3 in amino acids: CASRDRVRDEQYF. The CDR3 bases are TGTGCCAGCAGAGACAGGGTCCGGGACGAGCAGTACTTC.

The chain is built from TRBV19 and TRBJ2-3, with 11 bases matching TRBD2. This CDR3 contains 16 residues. V lost 4 bases to trimming and J lost 6 bases; unmatched junction nucleotides: 9. Germline values: CDR1 LNHDA, CDR2 SQIVND (reference sequence). The DNA of the CDR3 is TGTGCCAGTAGTACATTCCAGACTAGCGGGACGGATACGCAGTATTTT. Translated, it gives CASSTFQTSGTDTQYF.

The CDR3 bases are TGTGCCAGCAGCTCCCAAATTAGGGGGCTGTTTGAAGAGCAGTACTTC. It yields the protein CASSSQIRGLFEEQYF. The chain uses TRBV13 and TRBJ2-7, with 7 bases identical to TRBD1. V lost 4 bases and J lost 7; bases outside the gene matches: 16. CDR3 size: 16 residues. Per the germline V gene, CDR1 is PRHDT and CDR2 is FYEKMQ (reference sequence).

V gene TRBV11-2 combines with J gene TRBJ2-7; 13 bases agree with TRBD2. Germline CDR1 reads SGHAT; CDR2 reads FQNNGV. The CDR3 covers 21 residues. The V segment lost 2 bases and the J segment 3 bases; nucleotides outside the gene matches: 19. CDR3 coding DNA: TGTGCCAGCAGCTTAACACCTAGAGTGGTACTAGCGGGAGGGCCGAACTACGAGCAGTACTTC. Encoded protein: CASSLTPRVVLAGGPNYEQYF.

This clonotype came up a few times. The rearrangement links TRBV19 to TRBJ1-5; 7 nucleotides agree with TRBD1. V dropped 2 bases and J dropped 2; count of bases not matched to a gene: 3. Germline values: CDR1 LNHDA, CDR2 SQIVND (reference sequence). This CDR3 contains 15 residues. The CDR3 is CASSIWQGGNQPQHF. The CDR3 bases are TGTGCCAGTAGTATATGGCAGGGGGGCAATCAGCCCCAGCATTTT. Complete variable domain (other parts from reference TRBV19 and TRBJ1-5): DGGITQSPKYLFRKEGQNVTLSCEQNLNHDAMYWYRQDPGQGLRLIYYSQIVNDFQKGDIAEGYSVSREKKESFPLTVTSAQKNPTAFYLCASSIWQGGNQPQHFGDGTRLSIL.

The chain employs TRBV6-5 and TRBJ2-1; 11 bases are shared with TRBD2. CDR3 length: 14 amino acids. V lost 10 bases, J lost 8 bases, and 10 bases stayed unmatched. The germline CDR1 and CDR2 sequences are MNHEY and SVGAGI. CDR3 nucleotide sequence: TGTGCCACCCAAATTAGCGGGAGGGCGGATGAGCAGTTCTTC. It is translated as CATQISGRADEQFF.

The chain is built from TRBV19 and TRBJ2-3, with 7 bases lining up with TRBD2. Unmatched junction bases numbered 11, after V lost 7 bases and J lost 4 bases. CDR3 length equals 15 residues. Per germline, CDR1 LNHDA and CDR2 SQIVND (reference sequence). As DNA, the CDR3 is TGTGCCAGTACTCCGACTAGCCTGGGGGCAGATACGCAGTATTTT. Protein: CASTPTSLGADTQYF. Drawing the rest from reference TRBV19 and TRBJ2-3, the complete variable domain is DGGITQSPKYLFRKEGQNVTLSCEQNLNHDAMYWYRQDPGQGLRLIYYSQIVNDFQKGDIAEGYSVSREKKESFPLTVTSAQKNPTAFYLCASTPTSLGADTQYFGPGTRLTVL.

This clonotype was observed a few times. The chain is built from TRBV6-2 or TRBV6-3 and TRBJ2-1; D possibly uses TRBD1 or TRBD2 (5 bases each). CDR1 and CDR2 from the germline V gene are MNHEY and SVGEGT. The V and J ends lost 2 bases and 8 bases respectively, with 16 bases between them. This CDR3 has 15 residues. The CDR3 here is CASSYGAGGVHEQFF. For the CDR3, the DNA is TGTGCCAGCAGTTACGGGGCGGGCGGAGTCCATGAGCAGTTCTTC.

V usage is TRBV19 and J usage is TRBJ1-1; D call uncertain. The germline V and J ends were trimmed by 2 bases and 5 bases, with 9 bases remaining between them. Per germline, CDR1 LNHDA and CDR2 SQIVND (reference sequence). This CDR3 comprises 13 residues. The CDR3 is CASSILVGTEAFF. CDR3 sequence (DNA): TGTGCCAGTAGTATATTGGTGGGGACTGAAGCTTTCTTT.

As DNA, the CDR3 is TGCAGTGCATGTCTCGAGGGCGCCTACAATGAGCAGTTCTTC. Translating gives CSACLEGAYNEQFF. The chain carries TRBV20-1 and TRBJ2-1; D possibly corresponds to TRBD2 (5 bases). The V gene's germline CDR1 is DFQATT and CDR2 SNEGSKA (reference sequence). The CDR3 is 14 amino acids. The germline V and J ends were trimmed by 6 bases and 2 bases, with 14 bases remaining between them.

This chain connects TRBV25-1 to TRBJ2-7; TRBD1 matches at 10 bases. CDR1 is MGHDK, CDR2 SYGVNS, per germline. With V trimmed by 3 bases and J by 1 base, 15 bases remained unmatched. There are 19 residues in the CDR3. The CDR3 protein is CASSDYPLSGTGDSYEQYF. CDR3 DNA sequence: TGTGCCAGCAGTGACTACCCCTTATCCGGGACAGGGGATTCCTACGAGCAGTACTTC.

This chain links TRBV7-9 with TRBJ1-1, with TRBD1 as a possible D gene (5 bases). Germline V lookup: CDR1 SEHNR, CDR2 FQNEAQ (reference sequence). The length of the CDR3 is 16 residues. V shed 10 bases and J shed 8 bases, with 29 bases lying between them. The CDR3 loop reads CATGRGLPNHPSEAFF. The DNA for the CDR3 is TGTGCCACTGGACGGGGCCTACCGAACCATCCATCCGAAGCTTTCTTT.

The chain links TRBV19 to TRBJ1-5; D is ambiguous. Trimming cost V 3 bases and J 7 bases, with 10 bases left between them. The CDR3 is 13 amino acids. Germline CDR1 reads LNHDA; CDR2 reads SQIVND (reference sequence). The CDR3 DNA reads as TGTGCCAGTAGTATGACCTATACCCAGCCCCAGCATTTT. Translated: CASSMTYTQPQHF.